These 14 T cell receptor beta chains share one sample of origin, sequenced in a study of shared clonotypes between healthy human individuals. TCRdb keeps only in-frame clones here, not all; method: immunoSEQ multiplex PCR. The table shows roughly 2 million clones, with 90% to 96% occurring only once. The sequenced material came from naive CD4+ T cells sorted from blood. Subset: CD45RA+ positively selected. These receptor sequences come from a man between 18 and 35 years old in good health.

The gene calls are TRBV30 and TRBJ1-2; D is uncertain. Germline V gives CDR1 GTSNPN, CDR2 SVGIG (reference sequence). The length of the CDR3 is 14 residues. The V and J ends lost 0 bases and 4 bases respectively, with 12 bases between them. DNA for the CDR3: TGTGCCTGGAGTGTAGACTTGAACCCCTATGGCTACACCTTC. Translated: CAWSVDLNPYGYTF. Looking up the rest from reference TRBV30 and TRBJ1-2 gives the full variable domain: SQTIHQWPATLVQPVGSPLSLECTVEGTSNPNLYWYRQAAGRGLQLLFYSVGIGQISSEVPQNLSASRPQDRQFILSSKKLLLSDSGFYLCAWSVDLNPYGYTFGSGTRLTVV.

The chain is built from TRBV2 and TRBJ1-5; D is ambiguous. V lost 3 bases and J 5 bases, leaving 11 bases between the germline ends. CDR1 is SNHLY, CDR2 FYNNEI, per germline. The CDR3 has 14 amino acids. The DNA for the CDR3 is TGTGCCAGCAGTGAGGACTCTGGTCATCAGCCCCAGCATTTT. Translated, it gives CASSEDSGHQPQHF. The whole variable domain, filled in from reference TRBV2 and TRBJ1-5, reads EPEVTQTPSHQVTQMGQEVILRCVPISNHLYFYWYRQILGQKVEFLVSFYNNEISEKSEIFDDQFSVERPDGSNFTLKIRSTKLEDSAMYFCASSEDSGHQPQHFGDGTRLSIL.

This clone was counted once. The rearrangement links TRBV19 to TRBJ1-5, with TRBD1 matching 7 bases. Germline V gene sequence: CDR1 LNHDA, CDR2 SQIVND (reference sequence). V shed 7 bases, J shed 0 bases, and the junction held 9 bases outside the gene matches. The CDR3 runs to 16 residues. CDR3 sequence: CASTTPGQYSNQPQHF. The CDR3 bases are TGTGCCAGTACGACCCCGGGACAGTATAGCAATCAGCCCCAGCATTTT.

The chain carries TRBV6-1 and TRBJ1-5; no reliable D call. Germline V gene lookup returns CDR1 MNHNS and CDR2 SASEGT. This CDR3 spans 13 amino acids. Trimming cost V 3 bases and J 7 bases, with 10 bases left between them. The CDR3 is CASSEGRTQPQHF. The CDR3 coding sequence is TGTGCCAGCAGTGAGGGCAGAACGCAGCCCCAGCATTTT.

The chain recombines TRBV5-8 with TRBJ2-7; D perhaps matches TRBD1 (5 bases). Germline V gene data show CDR1 as SGHTS and CDR2 as YDEGEE. The V end was cut by 0 bases, the J end by 3 bases, with 13 bases between. The CDR3 extends over 15 amino acids. Here the CDR3 reads CASSLADDRNYEQYF. CDR3 DNA: TGTGCCAGCAGCTTGGCAGACGACAGAAACTACGAGCAGTACTTC.

The CDR3: CASSAGQGRPILHF. The CDR3 DNA is TGTGCCAGCAGCGCCGGACAGGGCAGGCCTATCCTCCACTTT. This chain links TRBV9 with TRBJ1-6; 8 nucleotides match TRBD1. V was clipped by 3 bases and J by 15 bases; unmatched bases: 11. This CDR3 is built from 14 residues. Per germline, CDR1 SGDLS and CDR2 YYNGEE. Looking up the rest from reference TRBV9 and TRBJ1-6 gives the full variable domain: DSGVTQTPKHLITATGQRVTLRCSPRSGDLSVYWYQQSLDQGLQFLIQYYNGEERAKGNILERFSAQQFPDLHSELNLSSLELGDSALYFCASSAGQGRPILHFGNGTRLTVT.

This clone was picked up one time. V usage is TRBV5-6 and J usage is TRBJ2-3; D ambiguous. The V end lost 5 bases, the J end lost 4 bases, and 11 bases lay between the germline ends. The V gene's germline CDR1 is SGHDT and CDR2 YYEEEE. This CDR3 spans 13 amino acids. DNA of the CDR3: TGTGCCAGCAGACTCCATGGCGCAGATACGCAGTATTTT. Translation gives CASRLHGADTQYF.

This clone was observed a few times. The rearrangement uses TRBV5-6 and TRBJ1-6; D unclear. The CDR3 has 15 residues. Germline V gives CDR1 SGHDT, CDR2 YYEEEE. V lost 2 bases to trimming and J lost 0 bases, with 6 bases between them. The CDR3 coding sequence is TGTGCCAGCAGCTTTAAGAGCTCCTATAATTCACCCCTCCACTTT. This encodes CASSFKSSYNSPLHF.

The chain combines TRBV18 with TRBJ2-3; the match to TRBD2 covers 8 bases. This CDR3 spans 15 amino acids. The ends lost 0 bases at V and 6 bases at J; junction bases unmatched: 5. In germline, CDR1 is KGHSH, CDR2 LQKENI. The CDR3 coding sequence is TGTGCCAGCTCACCACCTAGCGGGATCGGGGATACGCAGTATTTT. Its translation: CASSPPSGIGDTQYF.

The chain carries TRBV7-2 and TRBJ2-3; D is perhaps TRBD2 (6 bases). Trimming left V 4 bases short and J 8 bases short, with 13 bases between. Germline values: CDR1 SGHTA, CDR2 FQGNSA. This CDR3 is built from 13 residues. CDR3 residues: CASSSEGIATQYF. CDR3 bases: TGTGCCAGCAGCTCGGAGGGGATTGCTACGCAGTATTTT.

The genes are TRBV7-2 and TRBJ2-1; the D is unclear. V shed 8 bases and J shed 4 bases, with 6 bases lying between them. This CDR3 spans 11 amino acids. Germline V gives CDR1 SGHTA, CDR2 FQGNSA. The CDR3 loop is CASEGYNEQFF. The DNA for the CDR3 is TGTGCCAGCGAAGGGTACAATGAGCAGTTCTTC.

V and J are TRBV25-1 and TRBJ2-1; D tentatively reads TRBD1 or TRBD2 (5 bases each). This CDR3 comprises 14 residues. CDR1 MGHDK and CDR2 SYGVNS come from the germline V gene. V was trimmed by 3 bases and J by 11 bases, leaving 17 bases between them. This CDR3 is CASSENRRDPKQFF. The CDR3 DNA sequence: TGTGCCAGCAGTGAGAACCGCCGGGACCCCAAGCAGTTCTTC.

The V call is TRBV2, the J call TRBJ1-5, with 8 positions matching TRBD1. Germline V lookup: CDR1 SNHLY, CDR2 FYNNEI. CDR3 size: 14 residues. V lost 8 bases to trimming and J lost 3 bases; unmatched junction nucleotides: 6. CDR3 coding DNA: TGTGCCAGCCAACCGGACAGGGACAATCAGCCCCAGCATTTT. Translated: CASQPDRDNQPQHF.

The rearrangement joins TRBV7-9 to TRBJ1-2; a weak D match, TRBD1 (5 bases). This CDR3 region has 14 residues. Germline loops: CDR1 SEHNR, CDR2 FQNEAQ (reference sequence). Trimming took 0 bases from V and 4 from J, leaving 9 bases between them. CDR3 sequence (DNA): TGTGCCAGCAGCTTAGCGACAGCTGTCTATGGCTACACCTTC. Protein product: CASSLATAVYGYTF.